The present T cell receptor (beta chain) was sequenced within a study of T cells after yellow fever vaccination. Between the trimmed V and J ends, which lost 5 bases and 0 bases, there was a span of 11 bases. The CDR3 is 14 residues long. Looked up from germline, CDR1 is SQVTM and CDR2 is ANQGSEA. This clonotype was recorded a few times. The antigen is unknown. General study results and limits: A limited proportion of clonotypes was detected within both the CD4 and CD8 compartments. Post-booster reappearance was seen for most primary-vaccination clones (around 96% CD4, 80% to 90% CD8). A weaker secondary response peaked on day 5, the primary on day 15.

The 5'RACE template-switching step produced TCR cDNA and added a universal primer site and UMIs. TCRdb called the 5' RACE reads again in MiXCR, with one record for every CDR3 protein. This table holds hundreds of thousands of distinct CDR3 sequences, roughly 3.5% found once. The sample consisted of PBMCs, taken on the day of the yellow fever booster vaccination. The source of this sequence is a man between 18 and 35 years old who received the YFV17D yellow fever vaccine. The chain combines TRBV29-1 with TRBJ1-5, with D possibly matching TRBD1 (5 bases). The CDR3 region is CSVSGSNSNQPQHF. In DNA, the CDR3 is TGCAGCGTTTCAGGGAGTAATAGCAATCAGCCCCAGCATTTT.